This T cell receptor (beta chain) derives from a study of identical twins. Whole-study findings and limits: Interpretation of the results relied on cross-sectional statistical analysis and not on following the same donors.

With 5 bases clipped from V and 6 bases from J, the junction kept 6 bases outside the gene matches. Germline lookup yields CDR1 SGHAT and CDR2 FQDESV (reference sequence). The CDR3 totals 16 residues. A universal primer site came from template switching; cDNA carried unique molecular identifiers. MiXCR was run by TCRdb on the 5' RACE reads, yielding one entry per CDR3 protein. The sample shows 300,000 to 400,000 distinct CDR3 sequences, approximately 10% of them seen only once. This clonotype was recorded only once. Its specificity is not known. Being one base from a much bigger clone, this may be a read error. This CDR3 is missing its conserved last phenylalanine or tryptophan, likely due to a read error.

The chain carries TRBV11-1 and TRBJ2-3, with 15 bases that match TRBD2. This receptor was identified in a woman between 45 and 60 years old in good health. The sample was naive T cells sorted from blood. Here the CDR3 reads CASSRGTSGRPDTQYS. The CDR3 DNA reads as TGTGCCAGCAGCCGCGGGACTAGCGGGAGGCCGGATACGCAGTATTCT.